The 22 T cell receptor beta chains listed next were all sequenced from one sample in a study of blood T cell repertoires in COVID-19. Only in-frame clones appear in the TCRdb table, and some are missing; sequencing was by immunoSEQ multiplex PCR. The profile covers fewer than 600,000 clones, with 85% to 90% appearing a single time and about 0.91% taken by the ten largest. Sequenced sample: peripheral blood. Receptor source: a man in his late teens or twenties with COVID-19, enrolled during active disease.

This chain links TRBV21-1 with TRBJ2-3; the table's D gene call, TRBD1, was not cross checked with the DNA. TRBV21-1 is an annotated pseudogene. The CDR3 has 14 amino acids. In DNA form, the CDR3 reads TGTGCCAGCAGCGGACAGGGAAGCACAGATACGCAGTATTTT. This codes for CASSGQGSTDTQYF.

This chain connects TRBV28 to TRBJ1-5, with TRBD1 matching 7 bases. The CDR3 sequence is 14 residues long. J lost 3 bases, V lost 6 bases, and 5 bases had no gene match. CDR1 MDHEN and CDR2 SYDVKM come from the germline V gene. The chain's CDR3 is CASRLQGTNQPQHF. Here the CDR3 DNA reads TGTGCCAGCAGGTTACAGGGGACCAATCAGCCCCAGCATTTT.

The table lists this clone with a count of one. The V and J genes are TRBV6-5 and TRBJ2-7, with 9 bases lining up with TRBD1. Germline CDR1 MNHEY, CDR2 SVGAGI. This CDR3 is 14 amino acids long. V lost 2 bases to trimming and J lost 2 bases; unmatched junction nucleotides: 1. CDR3 sequence reads: CASSYRDRAYEQYF. The CDR3, as DNA: TGTGCCAGCAGTTACAGGGACAGGGCCTACGAGCAGTACTTC.

This chain uses TRBV30 with TRBJ2-3; 7 positions match TRBD1. V lost 4 bases and J lost 5; bases outside the gene matches: 6. The CDR3 contains 13 residues. Germline V CDR1 and CDR2: GTSNPN, SVGIG (reference sequence). The CDR3 loop reads CAWNQGGQDTQYF. For the CDR3, the DNA is TGTGCCTGGAATCAAGGGGGCCAAGATACGCAGTATTTT.

The rearrangement joins TRBV5-4 to TRBJ2-1; TRBD2 is a possible D gene (6 bases). V lost 0 bases to trimming and J lost 3 bases, with 10 bases between them. This CDR3 comprises 15 residues. The germline V gene encodes CDR1 SGHNT and CDR2 YYREEE (reference sequence). CDR3 loop: CASSLDSGRYNEQFF. The DNA for the CDR3 is TGTGCCAGCAGCTTGGACAGCGGGCGCTACAATGAGCAGTTCTTC.

The chain combines TRBV6-6 with TRBJ1-5; 7 bases fit TRBD1. Trimming at V came to 6 bases and at J to 7 bases, leaving 12 bases not matched to a gene. The CDR3 is made up of 15 amino acids. The V gene's germline CDR1 is MNHNY and CDR2 SVGAGI (reference sequence). The CDR3 here is CASRETGSRRQPQHF. As DNA, the CDR3 is TGTGCCAGCAGAGAGACAGGGTCTAGGAGACAGCCCCAGCATTTT.

CDR3 region: CASAREHGELFF. The CDR3 DNA is TGTGCTAGTGCCCGGGAGCACGGGGAGCTGTTTTTT. This chain connects TRBV12-5 to TRBJ2-2, with TRBD2 as a possible D gene (6 bases). The CDR3 totals 12 residues. Germline V gives CDR1 LGHNT, CDR2 FRNRAP. The germline V and J ends were trimmed by 7 bases and 7 bases, with 10 bases remaining between them.

This chain uses TRBV4-1 with TRBJ1-2, with D tentatively TRBD1 (5 bases). Germline lookup yields CDR1 MGHRA and CDR2 YSYEKL. This CDR3 spans 15 amino acids. V was shortened by 4 bases and J by 4 bases, with 16 bases between the two germline ends. The CDR3 protein is CASSPPQGKSYGYTF. In DNA, the CDR3 is TGCGCCAGCAGCCCCCCTCAGGGAAAGAGCTATGGCTACACCTTC.

The chain joins TRBV18 to TRBJ2-5; 7 bases fit TRBD2. Looked up from germline, CDR1 is KGHSH and CDR2 is LQKENI. CDR3 length equals 15 residues. V dropped 2 bases and J dropped 2; count of bases not matched to a gene: 5. The CDR3 sequence is CASSPGLAAQETQYF. CDR3 DNA sequence: TGTGCCAGCTCACCAGGGCTAGCGGCTCAAGAGACCCAGTACTTC.

Notes on this clone: Additional DNA sequences in this sample encode the identical CDR3. The chain carries TRBV12-3 or TRBV12-4 and TRBJ1-3, with D unclear. This CDR3 is built from 12 residues. With 3 bases removed from V and 4 bases from J, the gap between germline ends came to 4 bases. CDR3 nucleotide sequence: TGTGCCAGCAGTTTGTCAGGAAACACCATATATTTT. Translation: CASSLSGNTIYF.

The chain uses TRBV3-1 (or the pseudogene TRBV3-2) and TRBJ1-2; 9 bases map to TRBD1. The CDR3 is 15 residues long. Germline V gene lookup returns CDR1 LGHDT and CDR2 YNNKEL (reference sequence). V trimming: 4 bases; J trimming: 7 bases; junction bases outside the gene matches: 10. The CDR3 DNA sequence: TGTGCCAGCAGCCGAACCTTTACAGGGGGCGGTGGCTACACCTTC. This translates into CASSRTFTGGGGYTF.

The V and J genes are TRBV24-1 and TRBJ1-1; TRBD1 aligns across 9 bases. There are 15 residues in the CDR3. Germline V gene data show CDR1 as KGHDR and CDR2 as SFDVKD. V dropped 4 bases and J dropped 7; count of bases not matched to a gene: 9. The CDR3 region has the DNA TGTGCCACCAGTGAATCGATACAGGGGGCCGGTGAAGCTTTCTTT. Translating it yields CATSESIQGAGEAFF.

The V call is TRBV10-2, the J call TRBJ2-1, with 9 bases aligning to TRBD1. The junction had 14 bases not matched to a gene; V was cut back by 4 bases and J by 13 bases. Germline CDR1 WSHSY, CDR2 SAAADI. This CDR3 contains 15 residues. Here the CDR3 reads CASSGGQGPPGPQFF. CDR3 DNA sequence: TGCGCCAGCAGTGGGGGACAGGGTCCGCCCGGGCCCCAGTTCTTC.

The rearrangement links TRBV30 to TRBJ2-1; 7 positions match TRBD2. Trimming took 3 bases from V and 2 from J; bases not matched to a gene: 7. Germline V gives CDR1 GTSNPN, CDR2 SVGIG (reference sequence). The CDR3 totals 15 residues. CDR3 sequence reads: CAWRISSGTYNEQFF. CDR3 coding DNA: TGTGCCTGGAGAATTTCTAGCGGTACCTACAATGAGCAGTTCTTC.

The chain combines TRBV3-1 (or the pseudogene TRBV3-2) with TRBJ2-1, with TRBD2 matching 8 bases. Germline-derived CDR1 and CDR2 are LGHDT and YNNKEL (reference sequence). The CDR3 covers 15 residues. Trimming removed 6 bases from V and 1 base from J; junction bases left unmatched: 5. The CDR3, as DNA: TGTGCCAGCAGTTCCGGGACTAGGTCCTACAATGAGCAGTTCTTC. Its translation: CASSSGTRSYNEQFF.

The rearrangement links TRBV11-3 to TRBJ2-3, with 9 bases matching TRBD1. The V segment lost 3 bases and the J segment 4 bases; nucleotides outside the gene matches: 8. The CDR3 runs 16 residues. The germline gives CDR1 SGHNT, CDR2 YENEEA. CDR3 DNA sequence: TGTGCCAGCAGCTTCCCCACAGGGGGCTTCGCAGATACGCAGTATTTT. Residues: CASSFPTGGFADTQYF.

The genes are TRBV6-5 and TRBJ1-5; 9 nucleotides align to TRBD1. Trimming removed 6 bases from V and 2 bases from J; junction bases left unmatched: 5. Germline V CDR1 and CDR2: MNHEY, SVGAGI. The CDR3 consists of 15 residues. The CDR3 DNA sequence: TGTGCCAGCAGCAAGGACAGGGGTGGCAATCAGCCCCAGCATTTT. Translating it yields CASSKDRGGNQPQHF.

This sequence joins TRBV5-1 and TRBJ2-1; 11 positions agree with TRBD2. Germline V gene lookup returns CDR1 SGHRS and CDR2 YFSETQ. This CDR3 has 19 amino acids. The J segment lost 7 bases and the V segment lost 3 bases, leaving 18 bases of the junction unmatched. The CDR3 DNA reads as TGCGCCAGCAGCTCACAGGGTATCTTAGCGGGAGGGCCAGGGAATGAGCAGTTCTTC. Residues: CASSSQGILAGGPGNEQFF.

This chain joins TRBV15 and TRBJ2-2, with D possibly TRBD2 on 5 matching bases. With 3 bases removed from V and 4 bases from J, the gap between germline ends came to 12 bases. The CDR3 loop spans 15 amino acids. In germline, CDR1 is LNHNV, CDR2 YYDKDF (reference sequence). This CDR3 is CATSSGVPSTGELFF. Here the CDR3 DNA reads TGTGCCACCAGCAGCGGGGTCCCCTCCACCGGGGAGCTGTTTTTT.

The chain uses TRBV5-5 and TRBJ2-7; D might be TRBD1 (5 bases). The V end was cut by 0 bases, the J end by 2 bases, with 12 bases between. The germline CDR1 and CDR2 sequences are SGHKS and YYEKEE (reference sequence). This CDR3 is built from 15 residues. Here the CDR3 reads CASSLGGRLPYEQYF. CDR3 DNA sequence: TGTGCCAGCAGCTTGGGGGGCCGTCTCCCCTACGAGCAGTACTTC.

This clone was seen more than once but under ten times. This rearrangement joins TRBV19 to TRBJ2-2; 11 bases fit TRBD1. Trimming at V came to 3 bases and at J to 7 bases, leaving 4 bases not matched to a gene. This CDR3 spans 15 amino acids. Per the germline V gene, CDR1 is LNHDA and CDR2 is SQIVND (reference sequence). This chain's CDR3 is CASSMFGTGGGELFF. In DNA form, the CDR3 reads TGTGCCAGTAGTATGTTTGGGACAGGGGGCGGGGAGCTGTTTTTT.

Only a few counts were recorded for this clone. The V and J genes are TRBV27 and TRBJ2-3; the D is unclear. CDR3 size: 14 residues. V was shortened by 7 bases and J by 0 bases, with 11 bases between the two germline ends. Germline CDR1 reads MNHEY; CDR2 reads SMNVEV (reference sequence). For the CDR3, the DNA is TGTGCCAGCAATGGGCTGGCTAGCACAGATACGCAGTATTTT. This gives the protein CASNGLASTDTQYF.